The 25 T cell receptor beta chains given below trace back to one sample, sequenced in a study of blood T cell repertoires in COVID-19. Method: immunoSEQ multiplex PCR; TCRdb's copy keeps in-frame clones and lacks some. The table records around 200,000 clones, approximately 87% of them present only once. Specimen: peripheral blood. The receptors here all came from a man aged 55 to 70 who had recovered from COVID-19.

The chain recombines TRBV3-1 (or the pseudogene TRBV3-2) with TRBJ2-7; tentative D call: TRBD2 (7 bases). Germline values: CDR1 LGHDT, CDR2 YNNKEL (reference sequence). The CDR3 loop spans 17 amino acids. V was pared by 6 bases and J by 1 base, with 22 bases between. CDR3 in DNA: TGTGCCAGCAGTCCTGAGAGGGAGGGGGGCTCTTCCTACGAGCAGTACTTC. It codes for CASSPEREGGSSYEQYF.

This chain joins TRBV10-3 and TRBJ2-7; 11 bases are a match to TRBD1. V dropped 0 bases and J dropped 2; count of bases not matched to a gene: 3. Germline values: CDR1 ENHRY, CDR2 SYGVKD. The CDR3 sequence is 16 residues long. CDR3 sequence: CAISESRDRGTYEQYF. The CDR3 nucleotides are TGTGCCATCAGTGAGTCGAGGGACAGGGGGACCTACGAGCAGTACTTC.

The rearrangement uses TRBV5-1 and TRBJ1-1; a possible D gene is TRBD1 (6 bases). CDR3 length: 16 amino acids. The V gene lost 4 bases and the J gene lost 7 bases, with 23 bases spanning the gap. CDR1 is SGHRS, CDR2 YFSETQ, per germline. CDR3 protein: CASSNNIFFTGLEAFF. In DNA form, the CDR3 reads TGCGCCAGCAGCAACAATATTTTTTTCACAGGGCTTGAAGCTTTCTTT.

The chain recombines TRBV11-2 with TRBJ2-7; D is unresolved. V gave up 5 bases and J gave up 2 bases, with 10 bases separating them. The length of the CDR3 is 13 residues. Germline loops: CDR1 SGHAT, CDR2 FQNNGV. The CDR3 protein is CASSLMGTYEQYF. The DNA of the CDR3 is TGTGCCAGCAGCCTGATGGGCACCTACGAGCAGTACTTC.

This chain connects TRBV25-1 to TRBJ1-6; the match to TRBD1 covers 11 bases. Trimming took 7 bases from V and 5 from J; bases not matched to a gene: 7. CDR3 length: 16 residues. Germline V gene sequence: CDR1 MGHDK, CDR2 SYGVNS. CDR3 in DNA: TGTGCCAGCAATGCCGGGACAGGGGGAAATAATTCACCCCTCCACTTT. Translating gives CASNAGTGGNNSPLHF. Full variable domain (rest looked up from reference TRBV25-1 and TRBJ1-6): EADIYQTPRYLVIGTGKKITLECSQTMGHDKMYWYQQDPGMELHLIHYSYGVNSTEKGDLSSESTVSRIRTEHFPLTLESARPSHTSQYLCASNAGTGGNNSPLHFGNGTRLTVT.

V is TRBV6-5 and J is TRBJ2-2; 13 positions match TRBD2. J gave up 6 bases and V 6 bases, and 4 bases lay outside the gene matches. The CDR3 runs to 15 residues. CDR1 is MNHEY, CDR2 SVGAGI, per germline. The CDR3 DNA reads TGTGCCAGCAGCTTACTAGCGGGAGGGTCCGGGGAGCTGTTTTTT. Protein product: CASSLLAGGSGELFF.

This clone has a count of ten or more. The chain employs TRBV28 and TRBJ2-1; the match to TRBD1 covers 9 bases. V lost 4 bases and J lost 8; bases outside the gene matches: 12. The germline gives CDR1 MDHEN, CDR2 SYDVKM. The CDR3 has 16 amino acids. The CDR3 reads CASSSLSRDRVYEQFF. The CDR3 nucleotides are TGTGCCAGCAGTTCCCTGTCCCGGGACAGGGTCTATGAGCAGTTCTTC.

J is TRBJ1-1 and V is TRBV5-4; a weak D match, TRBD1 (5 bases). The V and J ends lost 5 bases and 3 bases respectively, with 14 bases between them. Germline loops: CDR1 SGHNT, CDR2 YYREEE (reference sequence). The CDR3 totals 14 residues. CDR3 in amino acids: CASRDKGRDTEAFF. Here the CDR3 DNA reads TGTGCCAGCAGGGATAAGGGGCGAGACACTGAAGCTTTCTTT.

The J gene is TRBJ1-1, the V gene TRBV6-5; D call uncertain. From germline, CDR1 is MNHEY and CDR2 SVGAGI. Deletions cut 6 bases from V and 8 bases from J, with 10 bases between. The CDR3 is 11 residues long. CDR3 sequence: CASRRGLEAFF. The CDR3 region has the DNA TGTGCCAGCAGACGGGGTTTGGAAGCTTTCTTT.

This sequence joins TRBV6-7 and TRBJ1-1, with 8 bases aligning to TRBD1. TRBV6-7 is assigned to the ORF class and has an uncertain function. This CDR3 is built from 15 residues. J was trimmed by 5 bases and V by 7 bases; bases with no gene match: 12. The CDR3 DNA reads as TGTGCCAGCACCCCGACAGGGGCGTTAAAGACTGAAGCTTTCTTT. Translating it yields CASTPTGALKTEAFF.

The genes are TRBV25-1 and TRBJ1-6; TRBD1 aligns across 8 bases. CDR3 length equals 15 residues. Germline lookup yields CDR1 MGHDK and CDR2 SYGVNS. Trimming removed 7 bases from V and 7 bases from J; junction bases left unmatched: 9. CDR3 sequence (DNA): TGTGCCAGCACCAAGTCTGGACAGGGAAATTCACCCCTCCACTTT. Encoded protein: CASTKSGQGNSPLHF.

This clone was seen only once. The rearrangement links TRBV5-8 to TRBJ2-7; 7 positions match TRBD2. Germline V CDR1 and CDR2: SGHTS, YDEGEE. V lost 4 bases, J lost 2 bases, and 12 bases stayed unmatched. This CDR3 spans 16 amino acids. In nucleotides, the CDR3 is TGTGCCAGCAGCGTCGGGCTAGCGGAGGACCCCTACGAGCAGTACTTC. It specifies CASSVGLAEDPYEQYF.

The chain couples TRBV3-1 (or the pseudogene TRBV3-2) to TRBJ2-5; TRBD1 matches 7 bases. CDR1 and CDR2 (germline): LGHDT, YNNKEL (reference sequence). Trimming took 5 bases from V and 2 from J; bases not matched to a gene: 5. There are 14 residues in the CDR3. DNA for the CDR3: TGTGCCAGCAGCAAGGGACAGCTACAAGAGACCCAGTACTTC. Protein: CASSKGQLQETQYF.

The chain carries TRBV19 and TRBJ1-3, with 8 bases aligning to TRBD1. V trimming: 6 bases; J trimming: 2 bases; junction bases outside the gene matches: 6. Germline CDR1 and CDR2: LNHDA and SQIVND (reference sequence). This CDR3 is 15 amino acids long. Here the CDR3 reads CASSRRDRPGNTIYF. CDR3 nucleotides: TGTGCCAGTAGCCGCCGGGACAGGCCTGGAAACACCATATATTTT.

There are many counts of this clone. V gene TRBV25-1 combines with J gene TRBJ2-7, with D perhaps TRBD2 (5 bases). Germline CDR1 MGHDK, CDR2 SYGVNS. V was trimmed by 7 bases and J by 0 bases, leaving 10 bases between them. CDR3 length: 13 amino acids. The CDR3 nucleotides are TGTGCCAGCAAGGACGGGAACTCCTACGAGCAGTACTTC. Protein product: CASKDGNSYEQYF.

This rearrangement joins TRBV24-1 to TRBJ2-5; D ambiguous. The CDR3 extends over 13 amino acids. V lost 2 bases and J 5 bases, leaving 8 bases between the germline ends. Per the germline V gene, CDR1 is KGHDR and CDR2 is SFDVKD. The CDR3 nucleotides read TGTGCCACCAGTGATTATGGAGTCGAGACCCAGTACTTC. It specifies CATSDYGVETQYF.

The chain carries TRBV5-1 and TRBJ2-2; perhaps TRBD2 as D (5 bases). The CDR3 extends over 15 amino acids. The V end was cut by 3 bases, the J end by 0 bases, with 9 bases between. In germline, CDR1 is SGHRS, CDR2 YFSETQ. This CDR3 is CASSSTGTNTGELFF. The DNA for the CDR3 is TGCGCCAGCAGCTCCACCGGGACGAACACCGGGGAGCTGTTTTTT.

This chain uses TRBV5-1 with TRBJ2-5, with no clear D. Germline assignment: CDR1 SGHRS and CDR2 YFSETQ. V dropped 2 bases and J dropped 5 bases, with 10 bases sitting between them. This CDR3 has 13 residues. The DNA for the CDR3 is TGCGCCAGCAGCTTAAATAATTTGGAGACCCAGTACTTC. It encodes CASSLNNLETQYF.

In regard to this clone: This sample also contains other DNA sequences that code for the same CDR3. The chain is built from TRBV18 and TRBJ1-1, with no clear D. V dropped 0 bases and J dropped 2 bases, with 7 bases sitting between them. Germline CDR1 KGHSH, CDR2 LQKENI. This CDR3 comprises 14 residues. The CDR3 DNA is TGTGCCAGCTCACCACCCAGTACAAACACTGAAGCTTTCTTT. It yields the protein CASSPPSTNTEAFF.

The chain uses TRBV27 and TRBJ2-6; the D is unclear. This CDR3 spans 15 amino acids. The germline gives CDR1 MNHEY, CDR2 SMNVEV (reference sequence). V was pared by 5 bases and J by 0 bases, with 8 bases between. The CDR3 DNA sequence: TGTGCCAGCAGTCCCGTGAGCTCTGGGGCCAACGTCCTGACTTTC. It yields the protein CASSPVSSGANVLTF. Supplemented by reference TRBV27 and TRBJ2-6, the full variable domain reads EAQVTQNPRYLITVTGKKLTVTCSQNMNHEYMSWYRQDPGLGLRQIYYSMNVEVTDKGDVPEGYKVSRKEKRNFPLILESPSPNQTSLYFCASSPVSSGANVLTFGAGSRLTVL.

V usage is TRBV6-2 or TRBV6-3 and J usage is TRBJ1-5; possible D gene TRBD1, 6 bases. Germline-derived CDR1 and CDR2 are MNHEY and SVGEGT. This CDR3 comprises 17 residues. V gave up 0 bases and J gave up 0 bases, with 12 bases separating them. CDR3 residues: CASSYSIGQYSNQPQHF. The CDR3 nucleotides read TGTGCCAGCAGTTACTCGATTGGACAGTATAGCAATCAGCCCCAGCATTTT.

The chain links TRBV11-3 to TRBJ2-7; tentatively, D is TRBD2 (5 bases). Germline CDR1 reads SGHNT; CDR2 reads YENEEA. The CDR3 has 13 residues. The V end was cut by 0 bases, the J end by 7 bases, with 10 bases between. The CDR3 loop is CASSLEERGEQYF. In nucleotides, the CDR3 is TGTGCCAGCAGCTTAGAGGAGCGAGGGGAGCAGTACTTC. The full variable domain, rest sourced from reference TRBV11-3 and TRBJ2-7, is EAGVVQSPRYKIIEKKQPVAFWCNPISGHNTLYWYLQNLGQGPELLIRYENEEAVDDSQLPKDRFSAERLKGVDSTLKIQPAELGDSAVYLCASSLEERGEQYFGPGTRLTVT.

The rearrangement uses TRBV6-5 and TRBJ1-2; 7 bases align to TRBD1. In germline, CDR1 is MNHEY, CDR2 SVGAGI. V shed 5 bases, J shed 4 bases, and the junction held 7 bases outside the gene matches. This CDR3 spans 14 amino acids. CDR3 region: CASSRDRASYGYTF. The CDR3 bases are TGTGCCAGCAGTAGAGACAGGGCAAGCTATGGCTACACCTTC.

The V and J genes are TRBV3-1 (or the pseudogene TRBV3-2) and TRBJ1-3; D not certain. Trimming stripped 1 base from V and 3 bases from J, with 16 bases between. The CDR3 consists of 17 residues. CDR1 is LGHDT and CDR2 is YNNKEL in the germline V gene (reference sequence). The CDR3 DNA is TGTGCCAGCAGCCAAGGCACTCCCGGGTTGGGTGGAAACACCATATATTTT. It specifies CASSQGTPGLGGNTIYF.

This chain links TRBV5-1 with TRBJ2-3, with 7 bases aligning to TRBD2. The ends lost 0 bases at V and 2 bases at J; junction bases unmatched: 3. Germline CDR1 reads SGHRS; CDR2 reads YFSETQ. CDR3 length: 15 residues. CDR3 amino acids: CASSLELAATDTQYF. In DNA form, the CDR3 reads TGCGCCAGCAGCTTGGAGCTAGCGGCCACAGATACGCAGTATTTT.